This T cell receptor beta chain appears in the sequencing data of a study of response to subunit inactivated influenza vaccine. From germline, CDR1 is MDHEN and CDR2 SYDVKM. V lost 2 bases to trimming and J lost 7 bases, with 8 bases between them. The CDR3 has 12 amino acids. Concerning this clonotype: Antigen: not known.

General study points: Few new T cells, the authors suggested, are recruited by each seasonal influenza vaccination.

Via MiXCR, TCRdb re-called the RT-PCR reads, giving one row per CDR3 protein. The table has roughly 670,000 distinct CDR3 sequences, 11% to 15% seen once. Here the sequenced sample was PBMCs from blood, taken 14 days before vaccination. This clonotype was obtained from a man aged 45 to 65 who received an inactivated influenza vaccine. The chain joins TRBV28 to TRBJ1-1; maybe TRBD1 (5 bases). CDR3 amino acids: CASSLKGFEAFF. CDR3 bases: TGTGCCAGCAGTTTAAAGGGGTTTGAAGCTTTCTTT.